These T cell receptor beta chains were read from a single sample in a study of shared clonotypes between healthy human individuals. Sequencing was performed with immunoSEQ multiplex PCR; in TCRdb, only in-frame clones are kept and a portion is missing. The sample carries 2 million to 2.5 million clones, around 90% recorded once. Sequenced: naive CD4+ T cells from PBMCs. The receptors were sampled from a young man in good health. Some clones in this sample may be carry-over from other donors' samples. Both conserved end residues are part of each CDR3. Fields, in order: D gene, J gene, V gene, clone size, CDR3 protein, CDR3 DNA. D genes are given only for firm matches. Clone size, where shown, is once, few, many, or a class for clones that have expanded.

TRBD1,TRBJ1-1,TRBV29-1,NA,CSVVRQGNTEAFF,TGCAGCGTTGTGAGACAGGGGAACACTGAAGCTTTCTTT
TRBD1,TRBJ1-4,TRBV18,NA,CASSQTKQGAGEKLFF,TGTGCCAGCTCACAGACCAAACAGGGGGCCGGAGAAAAACTGTTTTTT
NA,TRBJ2-2,TRBV7-2,NA,CASSLAPANTGELFF,TGTGCCAGCAGCTTAGCCCCGGCGAACACCGGGGAGCTGTTTTTT
NA,TRBJ2-3,TRBV30,NA,CAWSRGQGHTDTQYF,TGTGCCTGGAGTCGAGGGCAGGGCCACACAGATACGCAGTATTTT
NA,TRBJ1-4,TRBV18,NA,CASSPGPRGEKLFF,TGTGCCAGCTCACCGGGGCCTAGGGGTGAAAAACTGTTTTTT
TRBD1,TRBJ1-1,TRBV6-1,NA,CASSAPTGIFMNTEAFF,TGTGCCAGCAGTGCCCCGACAGGGATATTCATGAACACTGAAGCTTTCTTT
NA,TRBJ2-7,TRBV5-4,NA,CASSSTGFEQYF,TGTGCCAGCAGCTCAACAGGGTTCGAGCAGTACTTC
TRBD1,TRBJ1-5,TRBV30,NA,CAWSGTGVFVPQHF,TGTGCCTGGAGCGGGACAGGGGTCTTTGTGCCCCAGCATTTT
NA,TRBJ2-5,TRBV28,NA,CATLWPGRETQYF,TGTGCCACCCTCTGGCCGGGAAGAGAGACCCAGTACTTC
NA,TRBJ1-1,TRBV27,NA,CASSPGSDTEAFF,TGTGCCAGCAGCCCCGGGTCAGACACTGAAGCTTTCTTT
NA,TRBJ1-1,TRBV9,NA,CASSGNFNTEAFF,TGTGCCAGCAGCGGAAACTTTAACACTGAAGCTTTCTTT
NA,TRBJ1-4,TRBV30,few,CAAVGVGEKLFF,TGTGCCGCAGTGGGGGTGGGTGAAAAACTGTTTTTT
NA,TRBJ1-4,TRBV21-1,NA,CASSKSSSGQGLEKLFF,TGTGCCAGCAGCAAAAGCTCTTCGGGACAGGGGCTTGAAAAACTGTTTTTT
TRBD1,TRBJ1-4,TRBV10-3,NA,CAISEDRGRANEKLFF,TGTGCCATCAGTGAGGACAGGGGGCGTGCTAATGAAAAACTGTTTTTT
NA,TRBJ1-2,TRBV27,NA,CASSFSGGIYGYTF,TGTGCCAGCAGTTTTTCGGGGGGCATCTATGGCTACACCTTC
TRBD1,TRBJ1-2,TRBV19,NA,CASRTGTDYGYTF,TGTGCCAGTAGGACCGGGACAGACTATGGCTACACCTTC
NA,TRBJ2-3,TRBV14,once,CASSHRQLYADTQYF,TGTGCCAGCAGCCACAGGCAACTGTATGCAGATACGCAGTATTTT
NA,TRBJ1-2,TRBV19,few,CASSPQGGGYTF,TGTGCCAGTAGCCCCCAGGGTGGTGGCTACACCTTC
NA,TRBJ2-7,TRBV28,NA,CASSFWGDPYEQYF,TGTGCCAGCAGTTTCTGGGGGGACCCCTACGAGCAGTACTTC
NA,TRBJ2-2,TRBV10-3,NA,CATSDTYTGELFF,TGTGCCACTTCCGACACCTACACCGGGGAGCTGTTTTTT
TRBD2,TRBJ2-7,TRBV11-2,NA,CASSRRRDYSYEQYF,TGTGCCAGCAGCCGAAGACGGGACTACTCCTACGAGCAGTACTTC
TRBD1,TRBJ1-3,TRBV6-1,NA,CASQGGYRSGNTIYF,TGTGCCAGCCAGGGGGGATATCGCTCTGGAAACACCATATATTTT
NA,TRBJ1-2,TRBV6-6,NA,CASRLGTNYGYTF,TGTGCCAGCAGGCTCGGTACTAACTATGGCTACACCTTC
NA,TRBJ2-5,TRBV5-1,NA,CASSAVRKETQYF,TGCGCCAGCAGCGCGGTCAGGAAAGAGACCCAGTACTTC
NA,TRBJ2-3,TRBV15,NA,CATSRGRLVTDTQYF,TGTGCCACCAGCAGAGGCAGACTAGTAACAGATACGCAGTATTTT
NA,TRBJ2-2,TRBV6-1,NA,CASTLAGELFF,TGTGCCAGCACCCTCGCTGGGGAGCTGTTTTTT
NA,TRBJ2-3,TRBV2,NA,CASSELVGTDTQYF,TGTGCCAGCAGTGAATTGGTGGGCACAGATACGCAGTATTTT
TRBD1,TRBJ1-3,TRBV6-1,NA,CASILGQGSSTIYF,TGTGCCAGCATCCTGGGACAGGGCTCTAGCACCATATATTTT
NA,TRBJ1-5,TRBV6-5,NA,CASSYSATSNQPQHF,TGTGCCAGCAGTTACTCTGCCACTAGCAATCAGCCCCAGCATTTT
NA,TRBJ1-2,TRBV19,NA,CASRNLPGFWDYGYTF,TGTGCCAGTAGAAACCTCCCGGGTTTTTGGGACTATGGCTACACCTTC
TRBD1,TRBJ2-7,TRBV6-5,NA,CASSLRTGAYEQYF,TGTGCCAGCAGTTTACGGACAGGGGCCTACGAGCAGTACTTC
NA,TRBJ2-2,TRBV27,NA,CASSLSPGYTGELFF,TGTGCCAGCAGTTTATCGCCGGGATACACCGGGGAGCTGTTTTTT
NA,TRBJ1-2,TRBV10-3,NA,CAIGGLLQGDGYTF,TGTGCCATCGGGGGGCTATTACAGGGTGATGGCTACACCTTC
TRBD1,TRBJ2-1,TRBV19,NA,CASSILAGGNEQFF,TGTGCCAGTAGTATACTAGCAGGGGGTAATGAGCAGTTCTTC
TRBD2,TRBJ2-1,TRBV18,NA,CASSPILAGVNEQFF,TGTGCCAGCTCACCAATCCTAGCGGGAGTCAATGAGCAGTTCTTC
NA,TRBJ2-7,TRBV7-9,NA,CASSLVSGKSYEQYF,TGTGCCAGCAGCTTAGTTTCTGGAAAATCCTACGAGCAGTACTTC
NA,TRBJ1-5,TRBV7-9,NA,CASSLAWGSTNQPQHF,TGTGCCAGCAGCTTAGCTTGGGGGAGCACCAATCAGCCCCAGCATTTT
TRBD2,TRBJ2-1,TRBV5-1,NA,CASSSLAGGTYNEQFF,TGCGCCAGCAGCTCCTTAGCGGGCGGCACGTACAATGAGCAGTTCTTC
NA,TRBJ2-7,TRBV7-9,NA,CASSPEVQGLGEQYF,TGTGCCAGCAGCCCCGAAGTCCAGGGGTTGGGCGAGCAGTACTTC
NA,TRBJ2-3,TRBV10-3,once,CAISDVGRTDTQYF,TGTGCCATCAGTGACGTCGGGCGCACAGATACGCAGTATTTT
NA,TRBJ2-5,TRBV5-1,NA,CASSSSVGFGETQYF,TGCGCCAGCAGCTCCTCCGTTGGGTTTGGAGAGACCCAGTACTTC
NA,TRBJ1-2,TRBV15,NA,CATSLAQYGYTF,TGTGCCACCAGCCTTGCTCAGTATGGCTACACCTTC
TRBD1,TRBJ1-2,TRBV27,NA,CASSPPGQAGGLGGYTF,TGTGCCAGCAGTCCTCCCGGACAGGCGGGGGGGCTGGGAGGCTACACCTTC
NA,TRBJ2-6,TRBV7-3,NA,CASHARGSGANVLTF,TGTGCCAGCCACGCGAGGGGTTCTGGGGCCAACGTCCTGACTTTC